This is a list of T cell receptor beta chains from one sample in a study of T cells in pancreatic ductal adenocarcinoma. The table came from immunoSEQ multiplex PCR; TCRdb's copy has only in-frame clones and leaves some out. The sample has fewer than 20,000 clones, approximately 90% seen once. Sequencing was performed on PBMCs. Receptor source: a human donor with pancreatic ductal adenocarcinoma. Each CDR3 is given with its conserved first and last residue. Each record gives: clone size, J gene, V gene, D gene, CDR3 DNA, CDR3 protein. D genes are given only for firm matches. A row's size may be missing; if present it is once, few, many or a size class.

>.|TRBJ2-7|TRBV18|TRBD2
TGTGCCAGCTCACCACCCCTGGGACTAGCGGGGGCTACCTCCTACGAGCAGTACTTC
CASSPPLGLAGATSYEQYF
>once|TRBJ1-1|TRBV18|.
TGTGCCAGCTCACCCTCCCAGACAGGAATGAACACTGAAGCTTTCTTT
CASSPSQTGMNTEAFF
>.|TRBJ1-5|TRBV7-2|TRBD1
TGTGCCAGCAGCTTAGAGGGGACAGGGGATCAGCCCCAGCATTTT
CASSLEGTGDQPQHF
>once|TRBJ2-7|TRBV15|TRBD2
TGTGCCACCAGCAGAGATCTTCTCAGCGGTTCCGGGAGGGAGCAGTACTTC
CATSRDLLSGSGREQYF
>.|TRBJ2-2|TRBV5-6|.
TGTGCCAGCAGCTCCCCCCCTGGGGGGCTAACCGGGGAGCTGTTTTTT
CASSSPPGGLTGELFF
>.|TRBJ1-2|TRBV5-5|TRBD1
TGTGCCAGCAGCTTGGCCGGGGACAGGGGGCTTGGCTACACCTTC
CASSLAGDRGLGYTF
>once|TRBJ1-2|TRBV7-9|TRBD1
TGTGCCAGCAGCCTCGGGACAGGGGGGTCTGCTAACTATGGCTACACCTTC
CASSLGTGGSANYGYTF
>.|TRBJ2-5|TRBV11-2|TRBD1
TGTGCCAGTAAGACAGGGGCGAACCAAGAGACCCAGTACTTC
CASKTGANQETQYF
>.|TRBJ1-2|TRBV27|.
TGTGCCAGCAGTTTACAAAAACCCGGGACAAGAAACTATGGCTACACCTTC
CASSLQKPGTRNYGYTF
>.|TRBJ2-5|TRBV7-2|TRBD2
TGTGCCAGCAGCCCCGGGGTGGGACTAGCGGGGGTCGACCCGGGGACCCAGTACTTC
CASSPGVGLAGVDPGTQYF
>few|TRBJ2-7|TRBV27|TRBD1
TGTGCCAGCAGTTTACAAATACCGGACAGGTCTAGAGCCTACGAGCAGTACTTC
CASSLQIPDRSRAYEQYF
>few|TRBJ2-7|TRBV5-6|.
TGTGCCAGCAGTCAAACACCCAGTAGCTCCTACGAGCAGTACTTC
CASSQTPSSSYEQYF
>.|TRBJ2-2|TRBV28|TRBD2
TGTGCCAGCAGGATCGTAGGACTAGCGGGAGCGCACGCGAACACCGGGGAGCTGTTTTTT
CASRIVGLAGAHANTGELFF
>.|TRBJ2-4|TRBV29-1|.
TGCAGCGTCGAAAACCGACAGGATGGGGGAAACATTCAGTACTTC
CSVENRQDGGNIQYF
>.|TRBJ1-5|TRBV5-1|.
TGCGCCAGCAGCCCGGGGAGGGTCGATCAGCCCCAGCATTTT
CASSPGRVDQPQHF
>.|TRBJ1-2|TRBV5-2|.
TGTGCCAGCAACCGCTTTGGAGTACGAAAGACCTATGGCTACACCTTC
CASNRFGVRKTYGYTF
>.|TRBJ1-1|TRBV25-1|.
TGTGCCAGCAGTGAATTCGGCAGGGGATACACTGAAGCTTTCTTT
CASSEFGRGYTEAFF
>.|TRBJ2-7|TRBV19|.
TGTGCCAGTAGTAAAAACCCAGTCCGACAACGAACCTACGAGCAGTACTTC
CASSKNPVRQRTYEQYF
>.|TRBJ2-3|TRBV6-5|.
TGTGCCAGCAGACCCCACGGGGATACGCAGTATTTT
CASRPHGDTQYF
>.|TRBJ1-2|TRBV28|.
TGTGCCAGCAGTCCCCTAGAGGGCTACACCTTC
CASSPLEGYTF
>.|TRBJ1-2|TRBV6-1|TRBD1
TGTGCCAGCCAAAGGGGAGGCAGGGGGCTCGGCTACACCTTC
CASQRGGRGLGYTF
>.|TRBJ1-5|TRBV19|TRBD1
TGTGCCAGTAGTACCGGGACAGGGGCCGTAGGCAATCAGCCCCAGCATTTT
CASSTGTGAVGNQPQHF